The next 32 T cell receptor beta chains were all read from a single sample in a study of cytomegalovirus exposure and HLA in healthy donors. The primer mix had 60 Vbeta and 13 Jbeta primers. Only in-frame clones appear in the TCRdb table, and some are missing; sequencing was by immunoSEQ multiplex PCR. Recorded for this sample: approximately 190,000 clones. Sequencing used PBMCs. These receptors were obtained from a boy younger than 18 in good health and CMV-seronegative.

The V and J genes are TRBV29-1 and TRBJ2-2; D call uncertain. The CDR3 runs to 15 residues. Germline assignment: CDR1 SQVTM and CDR2 ANQGSEA. Trimming stripped 4 bases from V and 1 base from J, with 13 bases between. CDR3 sequence reads: CSVGLDGLNTGELFF. DNA for the CDR3: TGCAGCGTTGGTCTCGACGGGTTGAACACCGGGGAGCTGTTTTTT.

V and J are TRBV7-3 and TRBJ1-1; a possible D gene is TRBD1 (5 bases). The CDR3 is made up of 13 amino acids. Germline V lookup: CDR1 SGHTA, CDR2 FQGTGA. The V end was cut by 6 bases, the J end by 4 bases, with 12 bases between. The CDR3 nucleotides read TGTGCCAGCAGTCGCCAGGGTTTCACTGAAGCTTTCTTT. Translation gives CASSRQGFTEAFF.

The chain couples TRBV7-2 to TRBJ2-1; maybe TRBD1 (5 bases). This CDR3 is 13 amino acids long. Germline V lookup: CDR1 SGHTA, CDR2 FQGNSA. Trimming removed 5 bases from V and 7 bases from J, with 12 bases in between. CDR3 coding DNA: TGTGCCAGCAGCAGAACCAGGGAAAATGAGCAGTTCTTC. It specifies CASSRTRENEQFF.

The rearrangement links TRBV7-8 to TRBJ1-5, with 8 positions matching TRBD1. V lost 5 bases and J lost 6; bases outside the gene matches: 9. The length of the CDR3 is 15 residues. Germline CDR1 reads SGHVS; CDR2 reads FQNEAQ. CDR3 nucleotides: TGTGCCAGCAGCCCACAGGGGGTCGGGGGTCAGCCCCAGCATTTT. It specifies CASSPQGVGGQPQHF.

V and J are TRBV5-8 and TRBJ1-5; D gene ambiguous. The V gene lost 0 bases and the J gene lost 9 bases, with 7 bases spanning the gap. The CDR3 loop spans 12 amino acids. Germline loops: CDR1 SGHTS, CDR2 YDEGEE. The CDR3 nucleotides read TGTGCCAGCAGCTTGGTAGGAGGGCCCCAGCATTTT. This codes for CASSLVGGPQHF. Together with reference TRBV5-8 and TRBJ1-5, the CDR3 gives the full variable domain: EAGVTQSPTHLIKTRGQQATLRCSPISGHTSVYWYQQALGLGLQFLLWYDEGEERNRGNFPPRFSGRQFPNYSSELNVNALELEDSALYLCASSLVGGPQHFGDGTRLSIL.

In the case of this clone: A junction end diverges from the germline sequence, so it may reflect a read error. The chain uses TRBV7-9 and TRBJ1-6; 7 bases fit TRBD1. This CDR3 has 15 residues. Per the germline V gene, CDR1 is SEHNR and CDR2 is FQNEAQ (reference sequence). CDR3 in amino acids: CASSSTGSLNSPPHF. The CDR3 nucleotides are TGTGCCAGCAGCTCGACAGGGTCCTTAAATTCACCCCCCCACTTT.

The chain combines TRBV7-9 with TRBJ2-3; TRBD2 matches at 9 bases. V shed 2 bases, J shed 2 bases, and the junction held 5 bases outside the gene matches. The CDR3 runs to 16 residues. The germline CDR1 and CDR2 sequences are SEHNR and FQNEAQ (reference sequence). CDR3: CASSLIAGALTDTQYF. The CDR3 DNA reads as TGTGCCAGCAGCTTAATAGCGGGGGCTCTCACAGATACGCAGTATTTT.

The V and J genes are TRBV7-9 and TRBJ2-5; D gene unclear. The V end lost 1 base, the J end lost 0 bases, and 9 bases lay between the germline ends. The CDR3 runs 15 residues. In germline, CDR1 is SEHNR, CDR2 FQNEAQ (reference sequence). This CDR3 reads CASSLGPNNQETQYF. The CDR3 nucleotides read TGTGCCAGCAGCTTAGGGCCAAACAACCAAGAGACCCAGTACTTC.

CDR3 loop: CASSLTPDYGYTF. CDR3 bases: TGTGCCAGCAGCCTGACTCCTGACTATGGCTACACCTTC. The chain uses TRBV7-3 and TRBJ1-2; D gene ambiguous. The CDR3 has 13 amino acids. Germline CDR1 reads SGHTA; CDR2 reads FQGTGA. V was trimmed by 5 bases and J by 3 bases, leaving 10 bases between them.

V gene TRBV10-3 combines with J gene TRBJ1-5, with 10 bases lining up with TRBD1. Germline V gene data show CDR1 as ENHRY and CDR2 as SYGVKD. This CDR3 is 13 amino acids long. The junction had 2 bases not matched to a gene; V was cut back by 7 bases and J by 5 bases. CDR3 nucleotide sequence: TGTGCCATCAAAGGGACAGGGGATCAGCCCCAGCATTTT. Translation gives CAIKGTGDQPQHF.

The chain is built from TRBV4-1 and TRBJ1-5; possible D gene TRBD1, 6 bases. V lost 4 bases and J 0 bases, leaving 7 bases between the germline ends. Per germline, CDR1 MGHRA and CDR2 YSYEKL. The CDR3 totals 14 residues. Here the CDR3 DNA reads TGCGCCAGCAGCCTGACAGGTAGCAATCAGCCCCAGCATTTT. Translating gives CASSLTGSNQPQHF.

The CDR3 DNA follows: TGCGCCAGCAGCCAAGTTAGCGGTTATGGCTACACCTTC. Translating gives CASSQVSGYGYTF. The V gene is TRBV4-1, the J gene TRBJ1-2, with D uncertain. CDR3 length: 13 residues. CDR1 and CDR2 (germline): MGHRA, YSYEKL. V was pared by 1 base and J by 5 bases, with 8 bases between.

The chain is built from TRBV7-2 and TRBJ2-1; 7 positions agree with TRBD1. In germline, CDR1 is SGHTA, CDR2 FQGNSA. This CDR3 spans 12 amino acids. V trimming: 4 bases; J trimming: 15 bases; junction bases outside the gene matches: 9. The CDR3 DNA reads TGTGCCAGCAGCTCAGACAGGGTTTCATGGTTCTTC. Translated: CASSSDRVSWFF.

The chain couples TRBV28 to TRBJ1-2, with D tentatively TRBD1 (5 bases). V gave up 6 bases and J gave up 0 bases, with 8 bases separating them. The CDR3 runs to 13 residues. The V gene's germline CDR1 is MDHEN and CDR2 SYDVKM. Here the CDR3 reads CASSTTANYGYTF. In DNA form, the CDR3 reads TGTGCCAGCAGCACGACAGCTAACTATGGCTACACCTTC.

The chain is built from TRBV6-6 and TRBJ1-1, with D possibly matching TRBD1 (6 bases). The germline V gene encodes CDR1 MNHNY and CDR2 SVGAGI (reference sequence). V dropped 6 bases and J dropped 0 bases, with 11 bases sitting between them. The CDR3 length is 14 residues. CDR3 coding DNA: TGTGCCAGCAGGGACAGCCGTTTGAACACTGAAGCTTTCTTT. This codes for CASRDSRLNTEAFF.

The V call is TRBV6-6, the J call TRBJ2-7, with 9 positions matching TRBD1. Germline assignment: CDR1 MNHNY and CDR2 SVGAGI (reference sequence). This CDR3 comprises 15 residues. CDR3 in amino acids: CSATGGSVSGYEQYF. CDR3 nucleotide sequence: TGTTCCGCGACAGGGGGTAGCGTTAGCGGCTACGAGCAGTACTTC.

V gene TRBV7-2 combines with J gene TRBJ2-7; D perhaps matches TRBD1 (5 bases). Germline CDR1 is SGHTA and CDR2 is FQGNSA. The CDR3 spans 13 residues. V was pared by 5 bases and J by 5 bases, with 13 bases between. Here the CDR3 DNA reads TGTGCCAGCAGCGCACCCCAGGGTGACGAGCAGTACTTC. Its protein is CASSAPQGDEQYF.

The V gene is TRBV30, the J gene TRBJ1-5; D is uncertain. In germline, CDR1 is GTSNPN, CDR2 SVGIG (reference sequence). This CDR3 region has 15 residues. Trimming pared 2 bases from V and 0 bases from J, leaving 11 bases between. In nucleotides, the CDR3 is TGTGCCTGGAGTCCCCCTCCCCCTAGCAATCAGCCCCAGCATTTT. It codes for CAWSPPPPSNQPQHF.

This chain links TRBV11-1 with TRBJ1-1; 8 bases agree with TRBD1. Germline CDR1 is SGHAT and CDR2 is FQDESV (reference sequence). This CDR3 contains 12 residues. Trimming at V came to 5 bases and at J to 7 bases, leaving 3 bases not matched to a gene. The CDR3 protein is CASSRTGGEAFF. CDR3 DNA: TGTGCCAGCAGCAGAACAGGGGGTGAAGCTTTCTTT.

The gene calls are TRBV11-2 and TRBJ1-2, with D hard to call. This CDR3 comprises 12 residues. Germline CDR1 is SGHAT and CDR2 is FQNNGV. Trimming shortened V by 4 bases and J by 4 bases, and 7 bases separated the two germline ends. CDR3 nucleotide sequence: TGTGCCAGCAGCTCTGACTCCTATGGCTACACCTTC. This encodes CASSSDSYGYTF.

V gene TRBV19 combines with J gene TRBJ2-1; 8 bases map to TRBD1. The germline gives CDR1 LNHDA, CDR2 SQIVND (reference sequence). V was pared by 4 bases and J by 8 bases, with 7 bases of the junction left unmatched. The CDR3 runs to 14 residues. This CDR3 reads CASSRTDRVYEQFF. As DNA, the CDR3 is TGTGCCAGTAGTAGAACGGACAGGGTCTATGAGCAGTTCTTC. The whole variable domain, remainder taken from reference TRBV19 and TRBJ2-1, is DGGITQSPKYLFRKEGQNVTLSCEQNLNHDAMYWYRQDPGQGLRLIYYSQIVNDFQKGDIAEGYSVSREKKESFPLTVTSAQKNPTAFYLCASSRTDRVYEQFFGPGTRLTVL.

The rearrangement links TRBV4-1 to TRBJ2-1; TRBD1 matches at 9 bases. V was clipped by 0 bases and J by 2 bases; unmatched bases: 5. Germline CDR1 is MGHRA and CDR2 is YSYEKL. CDR3 length: 17 amino acids. CDR3 nucleotides: TGCGCCAGCAGCCAAGACCGGGGACAGGGTGCCTACAATGAGCAGTTCTTC. Its translation is CASSQDRGQGAYNEQFF.

J is TRBJ2-2 and V is TRBV11-3; D not resolved. The CDR3 spans 15 residues. Trimming stripped 5 bases from V and 0 bases from J, with 10 bases between. The V gene's germline CDR1 is SGHNT and CDR2 YENEEA. The DNA for the CDR3 is TGTGCCAGCAGCCACAGCAAGGCGAACACCGGGGAGCTGTTTTTT. It yields the protein CASSHSKANTGELFF. Full variable domain (missing parts from reference TRBV11-3 and TRBJ2-2): EAGVVQSPRYKIIEKKQPVAFWCNPISGHNTLYWYLQNLGQGPELLIRYENEEAVDDSQLPKDRFSAERLKGVDSTLKIQPAELGDSAVYLCASSHSKANTGELFFGEGSRLTVL.

The rearrangement links TRBV6-5 to TRBJ1-1, with unresolved D. Trimming cost V 6 bases and J 1 base, with 3 bases left between them. Germline lookup yields CDR1 MNHEY and CDR2 SVGAGI. The CDR3 loop spans 11 amino acids. This CDR3 reads CASSKNTEAFF. The CDR3 DNA reads as TGTGCCAGCAGCAAGAACACTGAAGCTTTCTTT.

The rearrangement joins TRBV5-6 to TRBJ2-2; tentative D call: TRBD2 (6 bases). Per germline, CDR1 SGHDT and CDR2 YYEEEE. Trimming took 2 bases from V and 7 from J, leaving 12 bases between them. The CDR3 extends over 14 amino acids. The CDR3 here is CASSFGGDVGELFF. CDR3 nucleotide sequence: TGTGCCAGCAGCTTCGGCGGGGACGTCGGGGAGCTGTTTTTT.

This chain links TRBV9 with TRBJ1-2, with 7 bases matching TRBD1. The CDR3 covers 13 residues. V shed 6 bases, J shed 8 bases, and the junction held 10 bases outside the gene matches. The germline V gene encodes CDR1 SGDLS and CDR2 YYNGEE. CDR3 residues: CASTLQGVRGYTF. The CDR3 DNA is TGTGCCAGCACCCTTCAGGGGGTGAGGGGCTACACCTTC.

CDR3 nucleotides: TGCAGCGTTGTGATTAGGGGAAACTACGAGCAGTACTTC. Its protein product is CSVVIRGNYEQYF. V is TRBV29-1 and J is TRBJ2-7, with D possibly matching TRBD1 (5 bases). V shed 4 bases and J shed 3 bases, with 13 bases lying between them. Germline V gives CDR1 SQVTM, CDR2 ANQGSEA. The CDR3 length is 13 residues.

The rearrangement uses TRBV18 and TRBJ1-1, with 12 bases that match TRBD1. V was clipped by 3 bases and J by 2 bases; unmatched bases: 19. CDR1 and CDR2 from the germline V gene are KGHSH and LQKENI. This CDR3 has 21 amino acids. The CDR3 sequence: CASSPQRDRGRTPLTNTEAFF. The CDR3 DNA sequence: TGTGCCAGCTCACCCCAAAGGGACAGGGGGCGTACTCCGTTGACTAACACTGAAGCTTTCTTT.

The chain uses TRBV30 and TRBJ1-2, with a possible D match to TRBD1 (6 bases). The CDR3 is made up of 11 amino acids. V lost 8 bases, J lost 5 bases, and 12 bases lay in between. CDR1 and CDR2 from the germline V gene are GTSNPN and SVGIG (reference sequence). In DNA, the CDR3 is TGTGCCGATGGGACATATTATGGCTACACCTTC. Amino acid sequence: CADGTYYGYTF.

The CDR3 sequence: CASSEKGKYSPLHF. CDR3 bases: TGTGCCAGCAGCGAAAAGGGGAAGTACTCACCCCTCCACTTT. The chain is built from TRBV5-6 and TRBJ1-6; D possibly corresponds to TRBD1 (5 bases). The germline CDR1 and CDR2 sequences are SGHDT and YYEEEE. This CDR3 is built from 14 residues. V dropped 4 bases and J dropped 10 bases, with 15 bases sitting between them.

This chain uses TRBV6-1 with TRBJ1-3; D gene unclear. V was cut by 1 base and J by 0 bases, with 4 bases left in between. Germline values: CDR1 MNHNS, CDR2 SASEGT. The CDR3 covers 14 residues. CDR3 coding DNA: TGTGCCAGCAGTGAAGGGAGCTCTGGAAACACCATATATTTT. Translating gives CASSEGSSGNTIYF.

This rearrangement joins TRBV30 to TRBJ1-1; the D is unclear. Trimming took 3 bases from V and 9 from J, leaving 17 bases between them. This CDR3 has 13 residues. CDR1 is GTSNPN and CDR2 is SVGIG in the germline V gene (reference sequence). DNA of the CDR3: TGTGCCTGGAGCCCTAGCCCGGGAGGCAAAGCTTTCTTT. Its protein is CAWSPSPGGKAFF.